Reported below is one T cell receptor beta chain. Trimming stripped 3 bases from V and 4 bases from J, with 16 bases between. This CDR3 contains 17 residues. The V gene's germline CDR1 is ENHRY and CDR2 SYGVKD. As handled by the study authors: Estimated nucleated cell counts came from reference gene primer amplification. The assay was immunoSEQ multiplex PCR, and TCRdb's table has in-frame clones only and misses some. For V, J and clone size, that table is used; D and trimming come from the DNA. The repertoire consists of 250,000 to 300,000 clones, with 87% occurring once and the leading ten covering roughly 2.2%. This sample was included in a study of blood T cell repertoires in COVID-19.

Sequencing was performed on peripheral blood. V usage is TRBV10-3 and J usage is TRBJ2-6; perhaps TRBD2 as D (5 bases). The receptor was isolated from a woman aged 50 to 60 who had recovered from COVID-19. For the CDR3, the DNA is TGTGCCATCAGTGACGATGAGGGTTCGCGCGGGGCCAACGTCCTGACTTTC. Translation: CAISDDEGSRGANVLTF.